This T cell receptor beta chain was retrieved from a study of blood T cell repertoires in COVID-19. Study overall: Whether acute or convalescent, the COVID-19 samples came from the United States, Italy and Spain. The cDNA or gDNA used as material had been derived from T cells, B-cell-depleted T cells, or PBMCs.

J lost 4 bases, V lost 3 bases, and 4 bases had no gene match. Germline V lookup: CDR1 SGHDT, CDR2 YYEEEE. This CDR3 region has 15 residues. In the authors' methods: How many nucleated cells were present was estimated from reference gene primer amplification. The method was immunoSEQ multiplex PCR; TCRdb's version includes in-frame clones alone and lacks a portion of them. From that table come the V and J calls and clone size; the DNA was used to work out D and trimming. The profile covers about 170,000 clones, with roughly 84% appearing a single time and approximately 1.2% taken by the ten largest. Input material: peripheral blood. The rearrangement uses TRBV5-6 and TRBJ2-2; 9 nucleotides align to TRBD1. The sequence was obtained from a man in his 60s who had recovered from COVID-19. The CDR3 bases are TGTGCCAGCAGCTCCGGGACAGGGTTCACCGGGGAGCTGTTTTTT. This gives the protein CASSSGTGFTGELFF.